One and the same sample provided the 13 T cell receptor beta chains below, sequenced in a study of T-cell memory formation after mild COVID-19. Each CDR3 protein gets one entry after TCRdb re-called the 5' RACE reads with MiXCR. The repertoire holds 200,000 to 250,000 distinct CDR3 sequences, with about 9.2% as singletons. The sequencing input was PBMCs or a T cell subset sorted from them (not recorded which). These receptors all stem from a man between 18 and 29 years old who had mild COVID-19 (a few samples of this study predate the infection). Cell type and time point are not known.

V usage is TRBV5-1 and J usage is TRBJ1-1; 8 nucleotides match TRBD1. CDR3 size: 14 residues. J lost 8 bases, V lost 4 bases, and 10 bases had no gene match. Germline CDR1 SGHRS, CDR2 YFSETQ. Here the CDR3 reads CASSQQGQAPEAFF. CDR3 nucleotides: TGCGCCAGCAGCCAACAGGGACAGGCCCCCGAAGCTTTCTTT.

This clonotype appeared a few times. This chain joins TRBV25-1 and TRBJ2-1, with D perhaps matching TRBD1 or TRBD2 (6 bases each). The CDR3 sequence is 15 residues long. Germline V gene data show CDR1 as MGHDK and CDR2 as SYGVNS. V was trimmed by 2 bases and J by 6 bases, leaving 14 bases between them. This CDR3 reads CASSETGGPGNEQFF. The CDR3 nucleotides are TGTGCCAGCAGTGAAACTGGGGGGCCGGGCAATGAGCAGTTCTTC.

This clonotype turned up a few times. The CDR3 DNA reads TGTGCCAGCAGCCTCGGGACAGGGGGCGCCTATGATGAGCAGTTCTTC. Translation: CASSLGTGGAYDEQFF. The V gene is TRBV7-6, the J gene TRBJ2-1; 12 positions match TRBD1. The CDR3 is made up of 16 amino acids. V shed 5 bases and J 8 bases; nucleotides not matched to a gene: 10. CDR1 SGHVS and CDR2 FNYEAQ come from the germline V gene. Drawing the rest from reference TRBV7-6 and TRBJ2-1, the complete variable domain is GAGVSQSPRYKVTKRGQDVALRCDPISGHVSLYWYRQALGQGPEFLTYFNYEAQQDKSGLPNDRFSAERPEGSISTLTIQRTEQRDSAMYRCASSLGTGGAYDEQFFGPGTRLTVL.

The V gene is TRBV12-3 or TRBV12-4, the J gene TRBJ2-2; D gene unclear. V was shortened by 6 bases and J by 7 bases, with 9 bases between the two germline ends. CDR3 length: 12 amino acids. The DNA for the CDR3 is TGTGCCAGCAGGCTAGGTGACGGGGAGCTGTTTTTT. Translating it yields CASRLGDGELFF.

This clonotype was found once. The rearrangement links TRBV12-3 or TRBV12-4 to TRBJ2-2; 7 nucleotides align to TRBD1. This CDR3 spans 13 amino acids. V gave up 10 bases and J gave up 6 bases; unmatched junction bases: 8. The CDR3 reads CANLGTEAGELFF. CDR3 in DNA: TGTGCCAACCTCGGGACAGAGGCCGGGGAGCTGTTTTTT.

This chain connects TRBV6-2 or TRBV6-3 to TRBJ1-5; no firm D call. Germline loops: CDR1 MNHEY, CDR2 SVGEGT. The CDR3 runs 13 residues. The V end was cut by 4 bases, the J end by 4 bases, with 8 bases between. CDR3 region: CASSWMENQPQHF. CDR3 nucleotide sequence: TGTGCCAGCAGTTGGATGGAGAATCAGCCCCAGCATTTT.

This clonotype was counted between two and nine times. At one end, the junction sequence differs from germline, possibly due to a read error. The chain employs TRBV6-6 and TRBJ2-1; 9 nucleotides align to TRBD1. Germline lookup yields CDR1 MNHNY and CDR2 SVGAGI (reference sequence). CDR3 length: 12 amino acids. The CDR3 region is CASTPNRDRVIF. DNA for the CDR3: TGTGCCAGCACTCCCAACCGGGACAGGGTTATCTTC.

This clonotype was seen repeatedly, ten times or more. The chain has TRBV7-8 and TRBJ2-4, with 12 positions matching TRBD2. Germline V lookup: CDR1 SGHVS, CDR2 FQNEAQ. This CDR3 is built from 17 residues. V lost 3 bases to trimming and J lost 0 bases; unmatched junction nucleotides: 3. In DNA form, the CDR3 reads TGTGCCAGCAGCTTCGTACTAGCGGGGGGAGCCAAAAACATTCAGTACTTC. This translates into CASSFVLAGGAKNIQYF.

The chain links TRBV28 to TRBJ1-5; 8 positions match TRBD1. The germline V gene encodes CDR1 MDHEN and CDR2 SYDVKM. The CDR3 runs to 15 residues. Trimming took 7 bases from V and 4 from J; bases not matched to a gene: 9. The CDR3 reads CASINLDRVNQPQHF. The CDR3 DNA reads as TGTGCCAGCATCAACCTGGACAGGGTGAATCAGCCCCAGCATTTT.

The rearrangement joins TRBV25-1 to TRBJ1-4; no reliable D call. The CDR3 sequence is 15 residues long. V shed 1 base and J shed 5 bases, with 11 bases lying between them. CDR1 and CDR2 from the germline V gene are MGHDK and SYGVNS. In DNA, the CDR3 is TGTGCCAGCAGTGAATGGGCCCTGGAAAATGAAAAACTGTTTTTT. It translates to CASSEWALENEKLFF.

Many counts were recorded for this clonotype. The V gene is TRBV6-2 or TRBV6-3, the J gene TRBJ1-2; D unclear. V was pared by 4 bases and J by 4 bases, with 13 bases between. Germline V CDR1 and CDR2: MNHEY, SVGEGT. This CDR3 comprises 14 residues. CDR3 in amino acids: CASSSGLSRYGYTF. CDR3 DNA sequence: TGTGCCAGCAGTTCCGGACTGTCCCGCTATGGCTACACCTTC.

This clonotype came up a few times. The V gene is TRBV20-1, the J gene TRBJ1-4, with 10 bases fitting TRBD1. V was pared by 3 bases and J by 8 bases, with 6 bases of the junction left unmatched. Germline CDR1 reads DFQATT; CDR2 reads SNEGSKA (reference sequence). This CDR3 has 14 amino acids. CDR3 protein: CSARTGGGVEKLFF. In nucleotides, the CDR3 is TGCAGTGCTAGGACAGGGGGCGGCGTGGAAAAACTGTTTTTT.

V and J are TRBV5-1 and TRBJ2-3; a possible D gene is TRBD2 (6 bases). Looked up from germline, CDR1 is SGHRS and CDR2 is YFSETQ. CDR3 size: 15 residues. The V end lost 8 bases, the J end lost 2 bases, and 18 bases lay between the germline ends. CDR3 loop: CASKRVGGNTDTQYF. Here the CDR3 DNA reads TGCGCCAGTAAGCGGGTAGGAGGTAACACAGATACGCAGTATTTT.